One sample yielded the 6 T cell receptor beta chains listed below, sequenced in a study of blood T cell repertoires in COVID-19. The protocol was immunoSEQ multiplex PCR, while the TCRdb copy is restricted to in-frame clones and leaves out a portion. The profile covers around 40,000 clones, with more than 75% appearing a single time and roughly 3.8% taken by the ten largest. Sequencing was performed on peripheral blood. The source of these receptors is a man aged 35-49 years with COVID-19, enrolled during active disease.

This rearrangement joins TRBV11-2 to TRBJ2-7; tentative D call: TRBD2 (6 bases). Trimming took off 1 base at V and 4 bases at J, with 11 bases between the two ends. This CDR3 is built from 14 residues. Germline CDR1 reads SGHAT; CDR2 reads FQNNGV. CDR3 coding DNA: TGTGCCAGCAGCTTAGGGACGGGAGTTTACGAGCAGTACTTC. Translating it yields CASSLGTGVYEQYF.

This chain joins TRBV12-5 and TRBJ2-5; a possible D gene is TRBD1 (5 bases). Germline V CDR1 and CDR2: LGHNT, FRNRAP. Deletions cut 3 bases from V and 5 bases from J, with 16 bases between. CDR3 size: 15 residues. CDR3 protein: CASGLIQGYGETQYF. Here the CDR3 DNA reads TGTGCTAGTGGTTTAATTCAGGGTTACGGGGAGACCCAGTACTTC.

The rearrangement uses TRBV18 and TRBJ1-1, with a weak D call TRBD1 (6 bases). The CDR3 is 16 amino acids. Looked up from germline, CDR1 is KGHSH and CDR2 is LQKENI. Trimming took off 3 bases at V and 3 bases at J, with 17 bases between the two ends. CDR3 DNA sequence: TGTGCCAGCTCACCGGGGGCGCCGGGATCATACACTGAAGCTTTCTTT. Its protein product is CASSPGAPGSYTEAFF. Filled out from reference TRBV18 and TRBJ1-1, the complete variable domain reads NAGVMQNPRHLVRRRGQEARLRCSPMKGHSHVYWYRQLPEEGLKFMVYLQKENIIDESGMPKERFSAEFPKEGPSILRIQQVVRGDSAAYFCASSPGAPGSYTEAFFGQGTRLTVV.

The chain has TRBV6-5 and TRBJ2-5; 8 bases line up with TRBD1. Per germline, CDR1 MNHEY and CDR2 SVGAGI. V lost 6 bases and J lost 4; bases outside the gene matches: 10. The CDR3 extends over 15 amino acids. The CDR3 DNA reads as TGTGCCAGCAGACCCTCGCAGGGGGCCGGAGAGACCCAGTACTTC. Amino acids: CASRPSQGAGETQYF.

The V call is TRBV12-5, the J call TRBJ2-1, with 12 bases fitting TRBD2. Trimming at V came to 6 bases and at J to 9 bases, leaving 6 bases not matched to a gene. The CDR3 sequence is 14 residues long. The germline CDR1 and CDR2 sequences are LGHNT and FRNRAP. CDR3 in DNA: TGTGCTAGTGGCCCGCTAGCGGGGGGGGGTGAGCAGTTCTTC. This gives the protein CASGPLAGGGEQFF.

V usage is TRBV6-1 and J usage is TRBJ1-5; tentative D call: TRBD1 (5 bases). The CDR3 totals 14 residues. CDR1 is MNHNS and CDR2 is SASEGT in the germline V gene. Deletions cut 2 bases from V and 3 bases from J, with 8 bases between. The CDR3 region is CASSEPQVNQPQHF. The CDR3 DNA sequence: TGTGCCAGCAGTGAACCACAGGTCAATCAGCCCCAGCATTTT.